A single sample gave rise to the 9 T cell receptor beta chains below, sequenced in a study of metastatic and nonmetastatic thyroid tumors. TCRdb re-analyzed the PCR reads through MiXCR. The sample contains around 26,000 clones, 14% to 15% of which appear only once. Each patient went into thyroid surgery without having received any treatment. The sequenced sample was blood. The receptors originated from a female donor with papillary thyroid cancer or a benign thyroid nodule (not recorded which). Some clones in this sample may be carry-over from other donors' samples.

This clone was observed at least ten times. The J gene is TRBJ2-7, the V gene TRBV3-1; unclear D gene. The CDR3 loop spans 13 amino acids. Germline V gives CDR1 LGHDT, CDR2 YNNKEL (reference sequence). The V gene lost 0 bases and the J gene lost 2 bases, with 5 bases spanning the gap. The CDR3 region is CASSQDSPYEQYF. The CDR3, as DNA: TGTGCCAGCAGCCAAGATAGTCCCTACGAGCAGTACTTC.

A word on this clone: This same CDR3 is encoded by further DNA sequences in the sample. The CDR3 DNA is TGCAGTGCGGCAGATAGGGGGCGAGGCTACACCTTC. This translates into CSAADRGRGYTF. The rearrangement joins TRBV20-1 to TRBJ1-2; 7 nucleotides match TRBD1. J gave up 8 bases and V 6 bases, and 9 bases lay outside the gene matches. Germline CDR1 reads DFQATT; CDR2 reads SNEGSKA (reference sequence). The CDR3 contains 12 residues.

This clone was seen many times. The gene calls are TRBV19 and TRBJ1-2; TRBD1 is a possible D gene (5 bases). V was clipped by 3 bases and J by 0 bases, with 8 bases between them. From germline, CDR1 is LNHDA and CDR2 SQIVND (reference sequence). The CDR3 runs to 14 residues. The CDR3 is CASSIGGTNYGYTF. The CDR3 DNA is TGTGCCAGTAGTATTGGGGGGACTAACTATGGCTACACCTTC. Looking up the rest from reference TRBV19 and TRBJ1-2 gives the full variable domain: DGGITQSPKYLFRKEGQNVTLSCEQNLNHDAMYWYRQDPGQGLRLIYYSQIVNDFQKGDIAEGYSVSREKKESFPLTVTSAQKNPTAFYLCASSIGGTNYGYTFGSGTRLTVV.

This clone was counted at least ten times. With a much larger clone just one base away, this may be a read error. Other DNA sequences within the sample encode an identical CDR3. This rearrangement joins TRBV18 to TRBJ2-2, with 11 nucleotides matching TRBD2. J lost 0 bases, V lost 6 bases, and 9 bases had no gene match. Germline loops: CDR1 KGHSH, CDR2 LQKENI. The CDR3 spans 18 residues. The CDR3 nucleotides read TGTGCCAGCTCCCCGGCTGGACTAGCGGGCTCGAACACCGGGGAGCTGTTTTTT. Translated, it gives CASSPAGLAGSNTGELFF.

This clone was counted ten times or more. This sequence joins TRBV28 and TRBJ2-7; 7 bases agree with TRBD1. The J segment lost 3 bases and the V segment lost 4 bases, leaving 9 bases of the junction unmatched. The CDR3 is 15 residues long. Germline V gene sequence: CDR1 MDHEN, CDR2 SYDVKM. The CDR3 nucleotides are TGTGCCAGCAGTTCCCCACGGGACAGTATCTACGAGCAGTACTTC. Protein product: CASSSPRDSIYEQYF.

By sample fraction, this clone is medium-sized. The gene calls are TRBV11-2 and TRBJ2-1, with 12 bases aligning to TRBD2. This CDR3 is 16 amino acids long. J gave up 9 bases and V 0 bases, and 6 bases lay outside the gene matches. Germline V gives CDR1 SGHAT, CDR2 FQNNGV. In DNA, the CDR3 is TGTGCCAGCAGCTTAGATAGGGCTAGCGGGAGGGTTGAGCAGTTCTTC. As protein: CASSLDRASGRVEQFF.

Worth noting for this clone: Since the CDR3 does not end with the conserved phenylalanine or tryptophan, this likely comes from a read error. The CDR3: CASSIDQRDMQYL. DNA for the CDR3: TGTGCCAGTAGTATAGATCAGAGAGATATGCAGTATCTT. The chain carries TRBV19 and TRBJ2-3; D is uncertain. This CDR3 spans 13 amino acids. Germline lookup yields CDR1 LNHDA and CDR2 SQIVND (reference sequence).

This rearrangement joins TRBV5-1 to TRBJ2-2, with TRBD2 identical over 7 bases. Unmatched junction bases numbered 5, after V lost 0 bases and J lost 6 bases. The CDR3 is 15 residues long. Per the germline V gene, CDR1 is SGHRS and CDR2 is YFSETQ. The CDR3 nucleotides read TGCGCCAGCAGCTTGGGCGGGAGAAACGCCGGGGAGCTGTTTTTT. This translates into CASSLGGRNAGELFF.

Within the sample, this clone is medium-sized (0.01 to 0.1%). This chain links TRBV7-2 with TRBJ2-7, with D tentatively TRBD2 (5 bases). This CDR3 is built from 14 residues. Trimming shortened V by 5 bases and J by 0 bases, and 11 bases separated the two germline ends. Germline CDR1 reads SGHTA; CDR2 reads FQGNSA. The CDR3 DNA reads TGTGCCAGCAGCCCCAGAGGGAGCTCCTACGAGCAGTACTTC. The encoded protein is CASSPRGSSYEQYF.